Presented here are 10 T cell receptor beta chains from one specimen sequenced in a study of identical twins. A single record per CDR3 protein comes from TCRdb applying MiXCR to the 5' RACE reads. The data hold fewer than 250,000 distinct CDR3 sequences, with 7.5% observed a single time. A further study also used this sample, focusing on yellow fever vaccine responses in identical twins.

Source material: CD8+ T cells sorted from blood. The source is a woman between 18 and 30 years old in good health.

V and J are TRBV27 and TRBJ2-7; tentatively, D is TRBD2 (5 bases). This CDR3 has 13 residues. V dropped 0 bases and J dropped 5 bases, with 8 bases sitting between them. Germline CDR1 and CDR2: MNHEY and SMNVEV (reference sequence). The CDR3 spells CASSLSSGNEQYV. The CDR3 coding sequence is TGTGCCAGCAGTTTATCGTCCGGGAACGAGCAGTACGTC.

This clonotype has ten or more counts. This sequence joins TRBV11-2 and TRBJ2-1; weak D call: TRBD2 (5 bases). V shed 4 bases and J shed 6 bases, with 16 bases lying between them. The CDR3 sequence is 15 residues long. Germline V gene data show CDR1 as SGHAT and CDR2 as FQNNGV. As DNA, the CDR3 is TGTGCCAGCAGCTCAACGCCCGGGGTAGGCAATGAGCAGTTCTTC. Protein product: CASSSTPGVGNEQFF.

The CDR3 region is CASSQAWQGLYEQYF. CDR3 bases: TGTGCCAGCAGCCAGGCGTGGCAGGGGCTCTACGAGCAGTACTTC. The rearrangement links TRBV3-1 to TRBJ2-7; D is possibly TRBD1 (6 bases). Germline V CDR1 and CDR2: LGHDT, YNNKEL (reference sequence). V was trimmed by 3 bases and J by 3 bases, leaving 15 bases between them. The CDR3 is 15 residues long.

There are a few counts of this clonotype. The rearrangement joins TRBV5-1 to TRBJ2-6; D unclear. CDR1 is SGHRS and CDR2 is YFSETQ in the germline V gene. V was trimmed by 2 bases and J by 3 bases, leaving 12 bases between them. CDR3 size: 16 residues. This chain's CDR3 is CASSLGGRGGANVLTF. CDR3 nucleotide sequence: TGCGCCAGCAGCTTAGGTGGGCGAGGTGGGGCCAACGTCCTGACTTTC.

The CDR3 DNA reads TGTGCCAGCAGCTTAGGGGACAGGGCTCTTCAAGAGACCCAGTACTTC. The encoded protein is CASSLGDRALQETQYF. The V gene is TRBV7-2, the J gene TRBJ2-5, with 9 bases lining up with TRBD1. CDR3 size: 16 residues. V shed 1 base and J 2 bases; nucleotides not matched to a gene: 5. CDR1 is SGHTA and CDR2 is FQGNSA in the germline V gene.

The chain uses TRBV7-9 and TRBJ1-1; D ambiguous. The germline gives CDR1 SEHNR, CDR2 FQNEAQ (reference sequence). This CDR3 is built from 14 residues. Trimming removed 5 bases at V and 6 bases at J, with 16 bases between. CDR3 coding DNA: TGTGCCAGCAGCCCGTGGGTCGGAAGGGCTGAAGCTTTCTTT. Encoded protein: CASSPWVGRAEAFF.

Remarks on this clonotype: This may be a read error, as it is one base from a much larger clone. The CDR3 DNA is TGTGCCAGCAGCGGGGATGAGCGGTTCTTC. This codes for CASSGDERFF. The genes are TRBV9 and TRBJ2-1; D unclear. Germline CDR1 and CDR2: SGDLS and YYNGEE. The CDR3 consists of 10 residues.

This clonotype appeared a few times. This chain connects TRBV6-2 or TRBV6-3 to TRBJ2-1; 8 bases are a match to TRBD2. Looked up from germline, CDR1 is MNHEY and CDR2 is SVGEGT. The CDR3 runs 16 residues. V dropped 0 bases and J dropped 9; count of bases not matched to a gene: 10. CDR3 sequence (DNA): TGTGCCAGCAGTTACTCTAACGCGGGGGGTTCAGTTGAGCAGTTCTTC. This sequence encodes CASSYSNAGGSVEQFF.

Only a few counts were recorded for this clonotype. The gene calls are TRBV4-2 and TRBJ2-1; 14 bases are shared with TRBD2. Trimming took 6 bases from V and 4 from J; bases not matched to a gene: 8. This CDR3 has 17 amino acids. Per the germline V gene, CDR1 is LGHNA and CDR2 is YNFKEQ. This chain's CDR3 is CASSRLAGGPGYNEQFF. The CDR3 DNA reads as TGTGCCAGCAGTCGACTAGCGGGAGGGCCGGGATACAATGAGCAGTTCTTC.

The chain is built from TRBV2 and TRBJ2-1; D unresolved. Trimming left V 1 base short and J 4 bases short, with 11 bases between. This CDR3 contains 15 residues. Germline CDR1 and CDR2: SNHLY and FYNNEI. The CDR3 nucleotides read TGTGCCAGCAGTGAAGGGACGAACTCGTACAATGAGCAGTTCTTC. It encodes CASSEGTNSYNEQFF.